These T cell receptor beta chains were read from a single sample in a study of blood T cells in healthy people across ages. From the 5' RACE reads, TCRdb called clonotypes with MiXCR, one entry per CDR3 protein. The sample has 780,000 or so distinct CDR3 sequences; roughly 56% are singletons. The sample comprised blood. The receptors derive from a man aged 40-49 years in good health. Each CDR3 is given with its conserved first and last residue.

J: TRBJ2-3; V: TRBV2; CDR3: CASGGGRSDTQYF
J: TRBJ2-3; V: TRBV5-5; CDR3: CASSLAPSINTDTQYF
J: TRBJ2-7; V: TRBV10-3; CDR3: CAIKLRTGGFCEQYF
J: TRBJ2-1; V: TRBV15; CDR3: CATSRARGSVNEQFF
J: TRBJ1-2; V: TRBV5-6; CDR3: CASSLGGGYIGYGYTF
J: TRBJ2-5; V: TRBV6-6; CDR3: CASSSTRGGQETQYF
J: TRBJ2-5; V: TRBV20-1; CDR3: CSAPILGRQETQYF
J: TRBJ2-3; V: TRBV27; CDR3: CASREGVADTQYF
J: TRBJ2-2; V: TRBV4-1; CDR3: CASSQAAGGATGELFF
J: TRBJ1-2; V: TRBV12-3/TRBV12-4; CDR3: CASSSLGRNYGYTF
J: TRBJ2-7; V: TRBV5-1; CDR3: CASALTLYGEQYF
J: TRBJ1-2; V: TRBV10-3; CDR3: CAITQTGHYGYTF
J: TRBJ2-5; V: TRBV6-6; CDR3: CASRADINWETQYF
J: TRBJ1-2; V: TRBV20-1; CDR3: CSARDARGGQYNGYTF
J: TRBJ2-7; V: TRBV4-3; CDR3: CASSQDWGGMTGSYEQYF
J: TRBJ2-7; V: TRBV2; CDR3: CASWRGGSSYEQYF
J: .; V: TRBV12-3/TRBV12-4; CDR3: CASSGKGVGETQYF
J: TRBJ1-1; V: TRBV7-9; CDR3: CASSSPGGFGTEAFF
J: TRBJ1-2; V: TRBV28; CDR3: CATGTGIYGYTF
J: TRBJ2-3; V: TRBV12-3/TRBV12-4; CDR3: CASSFLGADTQYF
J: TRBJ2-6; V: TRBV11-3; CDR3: CASSRAGGANVLTF
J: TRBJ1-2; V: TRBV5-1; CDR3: CASSTQSNYGYTF
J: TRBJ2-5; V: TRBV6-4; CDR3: CASTRGQGRKETQYF
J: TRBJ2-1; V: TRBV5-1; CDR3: CASSYKQTGAVSSNEQFF
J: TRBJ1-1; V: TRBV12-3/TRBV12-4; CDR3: CASSPTGGPEAFF
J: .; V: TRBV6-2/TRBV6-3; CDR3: CASSYSGYSAYEQYF
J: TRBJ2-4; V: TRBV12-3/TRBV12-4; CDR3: CASSLNSGNFVKNIQYF
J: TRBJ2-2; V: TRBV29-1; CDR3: CSVVGQGGNGELFF
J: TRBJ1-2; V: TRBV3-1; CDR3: CASSRSSRNYGYTF
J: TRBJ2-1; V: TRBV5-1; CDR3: CASSLGTGTALYNEQFF
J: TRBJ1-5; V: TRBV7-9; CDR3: CASSLEGTGNNQPQHF
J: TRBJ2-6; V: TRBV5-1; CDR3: CASRRQGRSGANVLTF
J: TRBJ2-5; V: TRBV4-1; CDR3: CASSWGSGTQETQYF
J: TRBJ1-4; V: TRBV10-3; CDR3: CTISSDEELFF
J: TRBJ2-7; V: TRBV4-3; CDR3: CASSQELAGAGYEQYF
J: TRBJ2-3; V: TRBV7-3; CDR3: CASSSLAEDGTDTQYF
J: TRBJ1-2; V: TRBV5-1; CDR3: CASSSSLTTNYGYTF
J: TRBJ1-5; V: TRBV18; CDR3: CASSPTGQGNQPQHF
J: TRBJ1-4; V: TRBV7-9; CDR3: CASSSPTGTPATNEKLFF
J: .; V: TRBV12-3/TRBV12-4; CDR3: CASSSMRMETQYF
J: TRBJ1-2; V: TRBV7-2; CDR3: CASSLRQANYGYTF
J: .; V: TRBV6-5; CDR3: CASSYLTSGAYEQYF
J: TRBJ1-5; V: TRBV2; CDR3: CASTEGTGGNQPQHF
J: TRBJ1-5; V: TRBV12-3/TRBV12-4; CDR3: CASTLGRGQPQHF
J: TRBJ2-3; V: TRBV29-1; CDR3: CSVEPESTDTQYF
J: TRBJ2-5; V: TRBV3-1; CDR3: CASSQDGRIQETQYF
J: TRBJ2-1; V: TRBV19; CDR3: CASSSTSGTPIAYNEQFF
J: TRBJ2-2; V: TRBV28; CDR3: CASSRPLRQGRNTGELFF
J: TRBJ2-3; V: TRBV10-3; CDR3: CAISGRGGKIEGDTQYF
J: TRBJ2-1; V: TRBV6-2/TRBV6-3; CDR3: CASSRQMRENEQFF
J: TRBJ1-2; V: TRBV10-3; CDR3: CAISELRQGTNYGYTF
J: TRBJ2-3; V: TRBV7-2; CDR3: CASSYRGQNTQYF
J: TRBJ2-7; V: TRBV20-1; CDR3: CSAGGLAGGESYEQYF
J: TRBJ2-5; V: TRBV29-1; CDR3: CSVEILHRARETQYF
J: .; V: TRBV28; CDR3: CASSHERAGTGYLETQYF
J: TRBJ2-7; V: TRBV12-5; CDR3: CASGLGLAYEQYF
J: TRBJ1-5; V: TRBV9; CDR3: CASSVEGQKNQPQHF
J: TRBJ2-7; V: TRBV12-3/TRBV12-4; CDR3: CASSPGGLPYEQYF
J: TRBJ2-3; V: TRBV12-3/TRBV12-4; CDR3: CASSSGQGETDTQYF
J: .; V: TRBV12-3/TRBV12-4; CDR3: CASSLSRSMGETQYF